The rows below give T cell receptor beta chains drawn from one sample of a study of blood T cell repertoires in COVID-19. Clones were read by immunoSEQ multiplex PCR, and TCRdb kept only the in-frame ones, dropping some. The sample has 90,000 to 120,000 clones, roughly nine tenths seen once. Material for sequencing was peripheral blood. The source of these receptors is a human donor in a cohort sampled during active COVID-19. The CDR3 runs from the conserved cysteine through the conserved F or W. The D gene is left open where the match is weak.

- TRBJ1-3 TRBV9 CASSISRDTSPSGNTIYF
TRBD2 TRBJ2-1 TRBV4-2 CASSHYSGGDSYNEQFF
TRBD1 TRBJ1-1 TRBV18 CASSPRTGMNTEAFF
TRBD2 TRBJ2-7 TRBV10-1 CATSGGGAEYEQYF
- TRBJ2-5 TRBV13 CASSLTLGGRLETQYF
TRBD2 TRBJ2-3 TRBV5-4 CASGSLAGIGTDTQYF
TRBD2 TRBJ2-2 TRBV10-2 CASSDVSGRSTGELFF
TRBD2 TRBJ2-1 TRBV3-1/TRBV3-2 CASSHGGAYYEQFF
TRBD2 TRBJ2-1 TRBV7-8 CASSLIRTRSLPYNEQFF
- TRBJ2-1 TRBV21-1 CASSKWGDSGVNEQFF
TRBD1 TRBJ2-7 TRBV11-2 CASSLTGSDPFYEQYF
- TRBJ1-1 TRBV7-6 CASSQSGASGAFF
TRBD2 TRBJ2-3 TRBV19 CASSPSGGASDTQYF
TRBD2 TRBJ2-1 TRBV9 CASSLAGGLNEQFF
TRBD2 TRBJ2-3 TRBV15 CATSVGLAGGKDTQYF
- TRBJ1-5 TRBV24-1 CATSDGYSNQPQHF